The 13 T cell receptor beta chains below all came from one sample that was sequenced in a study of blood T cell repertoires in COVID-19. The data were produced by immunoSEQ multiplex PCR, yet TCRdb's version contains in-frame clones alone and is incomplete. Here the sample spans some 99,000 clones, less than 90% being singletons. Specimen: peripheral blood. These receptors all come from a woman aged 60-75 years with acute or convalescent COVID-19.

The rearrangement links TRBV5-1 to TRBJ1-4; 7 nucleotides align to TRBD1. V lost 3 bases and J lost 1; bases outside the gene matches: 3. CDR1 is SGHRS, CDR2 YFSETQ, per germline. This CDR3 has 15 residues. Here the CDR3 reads CASSSGTVTNEKLFF. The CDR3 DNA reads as TGCGCCAGCAGCTCCGGGACAGTAACTAATGAAAAACTGTTTTTT.

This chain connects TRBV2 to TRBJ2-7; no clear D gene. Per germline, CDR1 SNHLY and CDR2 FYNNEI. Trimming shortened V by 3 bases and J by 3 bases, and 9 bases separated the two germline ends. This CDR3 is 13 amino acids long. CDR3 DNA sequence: TGTGCCAGCAGTGACTCTCCCGGCTACGAGCAGTACTTC. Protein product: CASSDSPGYEQYF.

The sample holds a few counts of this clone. CDR3 in DNA: TGTGCCAGTAGTGCCTCAGGGGCGCTCGGTGGAACTGAGCAGTTCTTC. This encodes CASSASGALGGTEQFF. The chain is built from TRBV19 and TRBJ2-1; D may be TRBD1 (6 bases). Trimming cost V 5 bases and J 9 bases, with 23 bases left between them. The CDR3 spans 16 residues. Per the germline V gene, CDR1 is LNHDA and CDR2 is SQIVND (reference sequence). Supplemented by reference TRBV19 and TRBJ2-1, the full variable domain reads DGGITQSPKYLFRKEGQNVTLSCEQNLNHDAMYWYRQDPGQGLRLIYYSQIVNDFQKGDIAEGYSVSREKKESFPLTVTSAQKNPTAFYLCASSASGALGGTEQFFGPGTRLTVL.

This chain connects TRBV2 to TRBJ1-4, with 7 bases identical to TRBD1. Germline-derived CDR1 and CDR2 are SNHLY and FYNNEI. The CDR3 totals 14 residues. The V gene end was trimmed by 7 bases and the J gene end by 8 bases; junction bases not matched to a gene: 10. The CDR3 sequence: CASIRGQVGEKLFF. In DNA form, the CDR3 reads TGTGCCAGCATCCGAGGACAGGTCGGAGAAAAACTGTTTTTT.

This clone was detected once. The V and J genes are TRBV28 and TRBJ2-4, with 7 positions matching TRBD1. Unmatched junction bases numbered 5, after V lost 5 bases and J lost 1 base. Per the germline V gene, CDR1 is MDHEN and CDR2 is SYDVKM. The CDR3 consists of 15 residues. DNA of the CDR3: TGTGCCAGCAGTGAACAGGGGTCGGCCAAAAACATTCAGTACTTC. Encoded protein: CASSEQGSAKNIQYF. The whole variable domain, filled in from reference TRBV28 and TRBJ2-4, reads DVKVTQSSRYLVKRTGEKVFLECVQDMDHENMFWYRQDPGLGLRLIYFSYDVKMKEKGDIPEGYSVSREKKERFSLILESASTNQTSMYLCASSEQGSAKNIQYFGAGTRLSVL.

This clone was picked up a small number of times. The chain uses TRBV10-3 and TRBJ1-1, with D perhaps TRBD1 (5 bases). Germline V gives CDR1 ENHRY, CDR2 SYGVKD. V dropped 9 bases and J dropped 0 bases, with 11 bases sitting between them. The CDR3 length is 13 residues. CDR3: CAMKDSLNTEAFF. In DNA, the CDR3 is TGTGCCATGAAAGACAGCTTGAACACTGAAGCTTTCTTT.

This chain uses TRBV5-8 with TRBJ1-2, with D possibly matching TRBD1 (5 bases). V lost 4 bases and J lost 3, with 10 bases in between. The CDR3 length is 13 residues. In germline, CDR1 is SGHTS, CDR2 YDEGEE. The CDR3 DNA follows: TGTGCCAGCAGCAGTGACAGATACTATGGCTACACCTTC. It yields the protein CASSSDRYYGYTF.

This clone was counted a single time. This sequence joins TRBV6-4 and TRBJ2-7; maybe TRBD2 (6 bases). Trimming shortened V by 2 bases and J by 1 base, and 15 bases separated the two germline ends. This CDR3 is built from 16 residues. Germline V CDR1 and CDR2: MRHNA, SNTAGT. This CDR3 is CASSDPSGVRSYEQYF. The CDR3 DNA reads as TGTGCCAGCAGTGACCCATCGGGAGTACGATCCTACGAGCAGTACTTC.

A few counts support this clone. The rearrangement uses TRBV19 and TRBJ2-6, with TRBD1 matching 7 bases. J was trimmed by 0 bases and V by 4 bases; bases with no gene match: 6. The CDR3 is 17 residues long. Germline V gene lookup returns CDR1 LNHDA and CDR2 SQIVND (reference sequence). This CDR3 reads CASSTGTAVSGANVLTF. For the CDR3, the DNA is TGTGCCAGTAGTACCGGGACAGCCGTCTCTGGGGCCAACGTCCTGACTTTC.

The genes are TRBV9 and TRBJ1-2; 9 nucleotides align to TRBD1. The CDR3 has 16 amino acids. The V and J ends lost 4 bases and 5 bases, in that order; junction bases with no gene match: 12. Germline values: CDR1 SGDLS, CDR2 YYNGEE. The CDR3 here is CASSPQTGDRVYGYTF. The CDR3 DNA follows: TGTGCCAGCAGCCCACAGACCGGGGACAGGGTTTATGGCTACACCTTC.

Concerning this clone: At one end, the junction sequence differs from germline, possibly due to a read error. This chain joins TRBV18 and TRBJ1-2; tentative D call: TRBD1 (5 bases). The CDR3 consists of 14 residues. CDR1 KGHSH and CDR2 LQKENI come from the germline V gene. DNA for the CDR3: TGTGCCAGCTCACCTCCCGGGACTAAATATGGCTACACCTTC. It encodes CASSPPGTKYGYTF.

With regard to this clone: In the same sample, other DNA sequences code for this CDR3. Here the CDR3 DNA reads TGCGCCAGCAGCCCAGGACAGAGCTCTGGAAACACCATATATTTT. It is translated as CASSPGQSSGNTIYF. The rearrangement joins TRBV5-1 to TRBJ1-3; D might be TRBD1 (6 bases). The CDR3 has 15 amino acids. V was cut by 4 bases and J by 0 bases, with 11 bases left in between. Germline values: CDR1 SGHRS, CDR2 YFSETQ.

The CDR3 DNA reads TGTGCCAGCAGTTCCCCACGACTAGCGGGAGGTTACACCGGGGAGCTGTTTTTT. This gives the protein CASSSPRLAGGYTGELFF. This sequence joins TRBV28 and TRBJ2-2, with TRBD2 identical over 13 bases. V shed 4 bases and J 3 bases; nucleotides not matched to a gene: 8. The CDR3 contains 18 residues. In germline, CDR1 is MDHEN, CDR2 SYDVKM.